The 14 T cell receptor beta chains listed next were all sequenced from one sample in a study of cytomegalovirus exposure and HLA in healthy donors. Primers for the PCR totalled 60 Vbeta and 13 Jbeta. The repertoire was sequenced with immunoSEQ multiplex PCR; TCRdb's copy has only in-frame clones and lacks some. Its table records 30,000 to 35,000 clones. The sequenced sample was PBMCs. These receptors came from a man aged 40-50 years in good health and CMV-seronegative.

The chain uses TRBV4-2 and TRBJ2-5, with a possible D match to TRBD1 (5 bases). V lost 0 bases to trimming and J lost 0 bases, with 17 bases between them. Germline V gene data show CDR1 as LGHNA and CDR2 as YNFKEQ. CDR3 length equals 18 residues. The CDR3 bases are TGTGCCAGCAGCCAAGATGCCCGGCAGGGTGGGTACCAAGAGACCCAGTACTTC. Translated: CASSQDARQGGYQETQYF.

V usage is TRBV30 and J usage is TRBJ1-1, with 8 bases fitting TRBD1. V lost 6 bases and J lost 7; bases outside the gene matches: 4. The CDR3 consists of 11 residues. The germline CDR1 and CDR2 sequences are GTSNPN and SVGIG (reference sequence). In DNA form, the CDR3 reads TGTGCCTGTACAGGGGGAGGTGAAGCTTTCTTT. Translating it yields CACTGGGEAFF.

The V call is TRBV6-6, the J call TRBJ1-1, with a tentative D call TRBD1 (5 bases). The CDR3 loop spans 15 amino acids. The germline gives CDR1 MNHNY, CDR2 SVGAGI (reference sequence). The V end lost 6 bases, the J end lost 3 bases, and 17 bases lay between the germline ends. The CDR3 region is CASSPPWWGDTEAFF. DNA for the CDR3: TGTGCCAGCAGCCCCCCCTGGTGGGGGGACACTGAAGCTTTCTTT.

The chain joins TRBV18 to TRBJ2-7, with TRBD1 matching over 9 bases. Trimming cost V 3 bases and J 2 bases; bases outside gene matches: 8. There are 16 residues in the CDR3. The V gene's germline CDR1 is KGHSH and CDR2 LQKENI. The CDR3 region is CASSPPGQGSPYEQYF. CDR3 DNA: TGTGCCAGCTCACCGCCGGGACAGGGTTCCCCCTACGAGCAGTACTTC. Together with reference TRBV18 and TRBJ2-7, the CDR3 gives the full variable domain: NAGVMQNPRHLVRRRGQEARLRCSPMKGHSHVYWYRQLPEEGLKFMVYLQKENIIDESGMPKERFSAEFPKEGPSILRIQQVVRGDSAAYFCASSPPGQGSPYEQYFGPGTRLTVT.

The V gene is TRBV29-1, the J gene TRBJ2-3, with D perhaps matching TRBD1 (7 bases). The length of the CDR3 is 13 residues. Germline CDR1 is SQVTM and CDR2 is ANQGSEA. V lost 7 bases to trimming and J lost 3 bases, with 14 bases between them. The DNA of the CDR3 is TGCAGCGCCAGGAGGGGGCAAACAGATACGCAGTATTTT. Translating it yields CSARRGQTDTQYF.

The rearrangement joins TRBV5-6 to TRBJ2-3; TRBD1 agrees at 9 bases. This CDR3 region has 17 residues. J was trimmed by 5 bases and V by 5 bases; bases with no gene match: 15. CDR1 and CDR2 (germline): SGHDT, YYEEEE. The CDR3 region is CASSPTRTGTGIDTQYF. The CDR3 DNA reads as TGTGCCAGCAGTCCAACCCGAACCGGGACAGGGATAGATACGCAGTATTTT.

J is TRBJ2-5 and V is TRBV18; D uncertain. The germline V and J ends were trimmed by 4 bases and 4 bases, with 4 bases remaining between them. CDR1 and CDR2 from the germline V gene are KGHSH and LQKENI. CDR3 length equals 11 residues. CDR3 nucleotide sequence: TGTGCCAGCTCACGCGGAGAGACCCAGTACTTC. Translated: CASSRGETQYF. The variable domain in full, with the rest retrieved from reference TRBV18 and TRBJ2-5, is NAGVMQNPRHLVRRRGQEARLRCSPMKGHSHVYWYRQLPEEGLKFMVYLQKENIIDESGMPKERFSAEFPKEGPSILRIQQVVRGDSAAYFCASSRGETQYFGPGTRLLVL.

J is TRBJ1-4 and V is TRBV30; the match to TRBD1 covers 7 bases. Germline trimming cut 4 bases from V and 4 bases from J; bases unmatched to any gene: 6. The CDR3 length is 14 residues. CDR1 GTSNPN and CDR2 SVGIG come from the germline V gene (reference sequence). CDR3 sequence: CAWNLQGDNEKLFF. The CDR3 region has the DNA TGTGCCTGGAATCTCCAGGGGGATAATGAAAAACTGTTTTTT.

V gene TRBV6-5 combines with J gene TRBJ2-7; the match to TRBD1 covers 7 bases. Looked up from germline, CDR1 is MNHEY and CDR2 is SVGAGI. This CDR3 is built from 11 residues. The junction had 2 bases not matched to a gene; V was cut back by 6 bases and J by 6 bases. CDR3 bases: TGTGCCAGCAGGTACAGGGGCGAGCAGTACTTC. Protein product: CASRYRGEQYF.

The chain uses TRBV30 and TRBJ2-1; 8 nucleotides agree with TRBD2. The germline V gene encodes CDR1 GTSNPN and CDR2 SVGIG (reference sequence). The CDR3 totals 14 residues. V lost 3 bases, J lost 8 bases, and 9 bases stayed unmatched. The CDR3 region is CAWSSQRESDEQFF. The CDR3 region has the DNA TGTGCCTGGAGCAGCCAGCGGGAGTCGGATGAGCAGTTCTTC.

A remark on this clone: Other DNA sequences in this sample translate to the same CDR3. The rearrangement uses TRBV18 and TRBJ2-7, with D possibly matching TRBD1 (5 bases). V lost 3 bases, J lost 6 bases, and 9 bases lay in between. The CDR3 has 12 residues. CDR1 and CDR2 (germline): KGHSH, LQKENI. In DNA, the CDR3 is TGTGCCAGCTCACCTGGGCAGGGCGAGCAGTACTTC. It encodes CASSPGQGEQYF.

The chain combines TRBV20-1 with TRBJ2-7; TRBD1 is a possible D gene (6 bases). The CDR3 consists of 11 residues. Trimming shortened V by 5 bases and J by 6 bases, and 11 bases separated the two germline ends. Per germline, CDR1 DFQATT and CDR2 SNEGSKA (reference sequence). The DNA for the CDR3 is TGCAGTGCTGCCAGGGGTCGCGAGCAGTACTTC. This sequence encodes CSAARGREQYF.

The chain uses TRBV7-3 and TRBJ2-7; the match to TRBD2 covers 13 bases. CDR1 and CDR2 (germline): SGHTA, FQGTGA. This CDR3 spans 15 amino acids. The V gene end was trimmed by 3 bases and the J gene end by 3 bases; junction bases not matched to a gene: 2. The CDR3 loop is CASSFGLAGDYEQYF. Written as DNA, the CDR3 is TGTGCCAGCAGCTTTGGACTAGCGGGAGACTACGAGCAGTACTTC.

CDR3 sequence reads: CASSLVHRTSGYNEQFF. CDR3 coding DNA: TGTGCCAGCAGCTTAGTTCATCGGACTAGCGGCTACAATGAGCAGTTCTTC. The V and J genes are TRBV11-2 and TRBJ2-1; 10 bases fit TRBD2. Germline assignment: CDR1 SGHAT and CDR2 FQNNGV. Trimming cost V 1 base and J 3 bases; bases outside gene matches: 6. The CDR3 runs to 17 residues.